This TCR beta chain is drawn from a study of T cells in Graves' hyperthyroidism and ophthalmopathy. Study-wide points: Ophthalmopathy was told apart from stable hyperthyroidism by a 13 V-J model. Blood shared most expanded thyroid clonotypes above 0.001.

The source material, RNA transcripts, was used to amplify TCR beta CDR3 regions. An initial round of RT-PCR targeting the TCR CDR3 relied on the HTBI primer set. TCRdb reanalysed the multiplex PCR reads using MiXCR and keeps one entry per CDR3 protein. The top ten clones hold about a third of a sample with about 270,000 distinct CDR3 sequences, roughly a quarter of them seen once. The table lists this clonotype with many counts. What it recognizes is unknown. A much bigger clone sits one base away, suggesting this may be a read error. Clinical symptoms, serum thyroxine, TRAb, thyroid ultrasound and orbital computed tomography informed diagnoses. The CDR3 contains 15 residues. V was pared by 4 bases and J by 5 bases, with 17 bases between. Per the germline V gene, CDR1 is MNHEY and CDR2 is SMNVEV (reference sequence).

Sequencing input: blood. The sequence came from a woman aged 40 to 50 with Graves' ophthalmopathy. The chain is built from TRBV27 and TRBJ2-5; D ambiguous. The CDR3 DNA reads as TGTGCCAGCAGTTCATCCATGGCGCGTCGGGAGACCCAGTACTTC. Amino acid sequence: CASSSSMARRETQYF.